This T cell receptor (beta chain) was recovered during a study of shared clonotypes between healthy human individuals. In the study overall: Sampling drew on donors who were a couple of women and a few men aged 18 to 49. The plates for each donor numbered three CD4 naive, three CD4 memory, two CD8 naive and one CD8 memory. Findings and limits, study-wide: The study generally estimated greater richness for naive than memory subsets.

Measured with immunoSEQ multiplex PCR; TCRdb has only the in-frame clones, and not every one. The sample lists about 1,900,000 clones, approximately 95% occurring once. As defined, naive CD8 cells were CD45RO-negative and positively selected for CCR7, with terminally differentiated effector memory CD45RA+ cells excluded. As for this clone: Its antigen is still unknown.

Germline lookup yields CDR1 SGDLS and CDR2 YYNGEE. The CDR3 loop spans 13 amino acids. The germline V and J ends were trimmed by 4 bases and 4 bases, with 11 bases remaining between them. This clonotype was obtained from a man aged 18 to 29 in good health. The rearrangement uses TRBV9 and TRBJ1-1; D unresolved. Sequencing was done on a sample of naive CD8+ T cells sorted from blood. CDR3 residues: CASSIGGSTEAFF. The CDR3 DNA reads TGTGCCAGCAGCATTGGAGGTTCCACTGAAGCTTTCTTT.